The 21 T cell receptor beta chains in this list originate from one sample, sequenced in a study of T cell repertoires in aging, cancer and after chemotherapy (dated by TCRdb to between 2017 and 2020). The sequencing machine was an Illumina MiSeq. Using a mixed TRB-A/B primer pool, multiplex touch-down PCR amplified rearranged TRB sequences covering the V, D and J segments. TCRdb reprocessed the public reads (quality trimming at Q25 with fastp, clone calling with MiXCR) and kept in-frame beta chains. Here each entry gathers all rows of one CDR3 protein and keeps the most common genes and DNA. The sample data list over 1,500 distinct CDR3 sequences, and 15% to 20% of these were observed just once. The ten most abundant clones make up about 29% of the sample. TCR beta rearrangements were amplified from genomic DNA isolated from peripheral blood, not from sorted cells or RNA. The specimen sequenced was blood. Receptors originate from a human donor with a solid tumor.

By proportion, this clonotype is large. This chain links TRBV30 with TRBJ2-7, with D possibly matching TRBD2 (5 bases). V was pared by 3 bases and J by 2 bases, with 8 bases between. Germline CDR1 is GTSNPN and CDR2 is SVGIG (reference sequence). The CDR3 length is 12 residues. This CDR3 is CAWSSSAYEQYF. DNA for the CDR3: TGTGCCTGGAGCAGTAGCGCCTACGAGCAGTACTTC.

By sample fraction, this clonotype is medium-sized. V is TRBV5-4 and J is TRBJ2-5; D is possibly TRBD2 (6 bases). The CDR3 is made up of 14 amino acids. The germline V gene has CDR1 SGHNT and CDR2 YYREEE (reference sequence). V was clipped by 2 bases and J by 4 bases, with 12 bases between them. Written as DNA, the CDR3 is TGTGCCAGCAGCTTCCCAGCGGGCCGAGAGACCCAGTACTTC. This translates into CASSFPAGRETQYF. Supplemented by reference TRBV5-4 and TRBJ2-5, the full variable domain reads ETGVTQSPTHLIKTRGQQVTLRCSSQSGHNTVSWYQQALGQGPQFIFQYYREEENGRGNFPPRFSGLQFPNYSSELNVNALELDDSALYLCASSFPAGRETQYFGPGTRLLVL.

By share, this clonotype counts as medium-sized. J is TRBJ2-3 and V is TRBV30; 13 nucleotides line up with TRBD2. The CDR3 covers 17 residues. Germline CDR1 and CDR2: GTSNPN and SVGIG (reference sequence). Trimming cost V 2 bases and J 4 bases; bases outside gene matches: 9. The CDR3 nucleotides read TGTGCCTGGAGTACGACGACTAGCGGGAGGTACTCAGATACGCAGTATTTT. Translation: CAWSTTTSGRYSDTQYF.

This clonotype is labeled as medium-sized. CDR3: CASTATGLASTDTQYF. As DNA, the CDR3 is TGTGCCAGTACCGCGACGGGACTAGCTAGCACAGATACGCAGTATTTT. The V gene is TRBV19, the J gene TRBJ2-3, with 9 positions matching TRBD2. CDR1 LNHDA and CDR2 SQIVND come from the germline V gene (reference sequence). The CDR3 spans 16 residues. The trim removed 7 bases at V and 0 bases at J, leaving 8 bases unmatched.

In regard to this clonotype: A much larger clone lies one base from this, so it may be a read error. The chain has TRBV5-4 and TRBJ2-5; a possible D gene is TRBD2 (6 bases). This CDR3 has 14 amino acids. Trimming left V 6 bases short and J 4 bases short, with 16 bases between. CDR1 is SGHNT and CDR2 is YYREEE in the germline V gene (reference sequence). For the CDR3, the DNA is TGTGCCAGCATCTTCCCAGCGGGCCGAGAGACCCAGTACTTC. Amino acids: CASIFPAGRETQYF.

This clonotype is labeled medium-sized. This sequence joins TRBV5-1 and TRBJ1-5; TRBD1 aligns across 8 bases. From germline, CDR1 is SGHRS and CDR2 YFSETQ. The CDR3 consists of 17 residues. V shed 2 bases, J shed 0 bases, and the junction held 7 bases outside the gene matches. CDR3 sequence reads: CASSFRDRIISNQPQHF. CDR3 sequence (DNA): TGCGCCAGCAGCTTCCGGGACAGGATAATTAGCAATCAGCCCCAGCATTTT.

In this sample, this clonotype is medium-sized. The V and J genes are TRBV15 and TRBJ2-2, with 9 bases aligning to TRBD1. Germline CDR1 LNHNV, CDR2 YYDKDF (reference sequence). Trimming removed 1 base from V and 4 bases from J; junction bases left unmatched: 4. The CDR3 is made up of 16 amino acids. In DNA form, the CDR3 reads TGTGCCACCAGCAGAGGTACAGGGGGCCTCACCGGGGAGCTGTTTTTT. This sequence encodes CATSRGTGGLTGELFF.

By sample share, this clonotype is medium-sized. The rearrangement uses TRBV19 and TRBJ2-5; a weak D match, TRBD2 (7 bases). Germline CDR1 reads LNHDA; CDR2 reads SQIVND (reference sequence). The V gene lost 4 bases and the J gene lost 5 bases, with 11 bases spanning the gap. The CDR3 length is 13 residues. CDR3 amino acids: CASSRGGGETQYF. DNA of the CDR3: TGTGCCAGTAGTAGGGGGGGCGGCGAGACCCAGTACTTC.

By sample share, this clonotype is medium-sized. The CDR3 sequence is CASSEGTGASPLHF. The CDR3 DNA reads TGCGCCAGCAGTGAAGGGACAGGGGCCTCACCCCTCCACTTT. The gene calls are TRBV10-1 and TRBJ1-6; 10 nucleotides agree with TRBD1. The junction had 3 bases not matched to a gene; V was cut back by 3 bases and J by 10 bases. The length of the CDR3 is 14 residues. CDR1 is WNHNN, CDR2 SYGVQD, per germline (reference sequence).

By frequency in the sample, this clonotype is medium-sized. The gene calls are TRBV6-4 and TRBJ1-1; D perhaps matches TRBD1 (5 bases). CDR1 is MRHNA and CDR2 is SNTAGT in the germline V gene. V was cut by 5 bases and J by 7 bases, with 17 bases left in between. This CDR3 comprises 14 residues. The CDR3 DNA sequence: TGTGCCAGCAGTTTGGACGAGGGGCTTGGTGAAGCTTTCTTT. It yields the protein CASSLDEGLGEAFF.

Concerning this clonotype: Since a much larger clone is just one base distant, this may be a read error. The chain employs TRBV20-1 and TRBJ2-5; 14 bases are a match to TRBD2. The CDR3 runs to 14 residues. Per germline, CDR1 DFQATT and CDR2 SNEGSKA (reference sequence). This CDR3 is CNAIGTSGSQTQYF. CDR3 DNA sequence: TGCAATGCTATCGGGACTAGCGGGAGTCAGACCCAGTACTTC.

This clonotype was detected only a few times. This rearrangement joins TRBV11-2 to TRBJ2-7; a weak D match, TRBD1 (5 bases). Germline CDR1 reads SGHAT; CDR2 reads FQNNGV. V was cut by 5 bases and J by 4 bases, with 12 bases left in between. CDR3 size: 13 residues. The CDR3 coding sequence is TGTGCCAGCAGCCCGCAGGGTAATTACGAGCAGTACTTC. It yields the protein CASSPQGNYEQYF.

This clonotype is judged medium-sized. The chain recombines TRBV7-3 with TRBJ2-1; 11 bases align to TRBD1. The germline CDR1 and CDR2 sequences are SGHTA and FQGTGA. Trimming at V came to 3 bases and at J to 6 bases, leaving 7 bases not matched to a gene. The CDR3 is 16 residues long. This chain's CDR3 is CASSLASGTGGNEQFF. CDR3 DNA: TGTGCCAGCAGCTTGGCCTCCGGGACAGGGGGCAATGAGCAGTTCTTC.

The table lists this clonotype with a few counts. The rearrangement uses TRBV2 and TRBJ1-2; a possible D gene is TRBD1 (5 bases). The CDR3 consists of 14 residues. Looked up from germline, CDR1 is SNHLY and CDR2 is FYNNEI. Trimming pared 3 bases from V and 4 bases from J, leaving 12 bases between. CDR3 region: CASSDPRGAYGYTF. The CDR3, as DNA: TGTGCCAGCAGTGACCCTCGCGGGGCCTATGGCTACACCTTC.

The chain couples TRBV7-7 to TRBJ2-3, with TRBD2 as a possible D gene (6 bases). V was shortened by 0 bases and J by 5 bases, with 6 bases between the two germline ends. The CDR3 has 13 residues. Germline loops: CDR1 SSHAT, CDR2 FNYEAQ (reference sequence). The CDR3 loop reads CASSLARGDTQYF. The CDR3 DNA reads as TGTGCCAGCAGCTTAGCGCGGGGAGATACGCAGTATTTT.

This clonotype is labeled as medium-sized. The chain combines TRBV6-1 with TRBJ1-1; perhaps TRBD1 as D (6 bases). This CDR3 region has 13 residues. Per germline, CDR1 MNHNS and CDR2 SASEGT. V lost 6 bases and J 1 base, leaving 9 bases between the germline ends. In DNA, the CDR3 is TGTGCCAGCAGGACAGGCCCGAACACTGAAGCTTTCTTT. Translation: CASRTGPNTEAFF.

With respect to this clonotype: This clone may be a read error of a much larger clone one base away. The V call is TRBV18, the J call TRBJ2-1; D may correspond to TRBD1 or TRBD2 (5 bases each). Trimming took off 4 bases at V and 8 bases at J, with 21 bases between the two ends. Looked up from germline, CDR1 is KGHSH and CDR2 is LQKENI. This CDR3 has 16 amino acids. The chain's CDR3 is CASSQYRGRGGHEQFF. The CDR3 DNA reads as TGTGCCAGCTCACAATATAGAGGGCGTGGGGGTCATGAGCAGTTCTTC.

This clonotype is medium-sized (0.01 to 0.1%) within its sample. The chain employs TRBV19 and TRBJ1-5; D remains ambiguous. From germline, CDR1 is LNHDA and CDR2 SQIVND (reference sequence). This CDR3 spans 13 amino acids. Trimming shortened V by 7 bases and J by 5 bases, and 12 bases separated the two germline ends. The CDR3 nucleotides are TGTGCCAGTAAGGTGGCAGGAGATCAGCCCCAGCATTTT. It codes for CASKVAGDQPQHF.

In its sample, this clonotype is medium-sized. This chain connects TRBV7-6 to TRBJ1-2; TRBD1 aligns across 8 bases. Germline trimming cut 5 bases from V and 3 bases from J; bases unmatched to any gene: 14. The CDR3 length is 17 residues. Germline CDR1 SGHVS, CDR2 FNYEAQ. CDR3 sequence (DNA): TGTGCCAGCAGCCCCGGGACAGGACAAGTGGAGTACTATGGCTACACCTTC. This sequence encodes CASSPGTGQVEYYGYTF.

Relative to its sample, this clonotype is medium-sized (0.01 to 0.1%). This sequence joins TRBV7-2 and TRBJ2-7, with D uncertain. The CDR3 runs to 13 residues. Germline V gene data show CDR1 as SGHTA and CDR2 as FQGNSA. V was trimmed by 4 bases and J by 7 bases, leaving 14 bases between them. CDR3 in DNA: TGTGCCAGCAGCTCGGTTGGGCAAGGAGAGCAGTACTTC. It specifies CASSSVGQGEQYF.

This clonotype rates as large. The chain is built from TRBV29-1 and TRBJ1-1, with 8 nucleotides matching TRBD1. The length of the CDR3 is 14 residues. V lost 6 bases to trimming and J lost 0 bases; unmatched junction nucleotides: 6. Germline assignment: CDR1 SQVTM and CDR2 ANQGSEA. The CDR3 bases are TGCAGCGTGCCCGGACAGGGTTTGAACACTGAAGCTTTCTTT. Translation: CSVPGQGLNTEAFF.